This TCR beta chain was sequenced in a study of OX40 agonist ivuxolimab in advanced cancers. Study at large: Patients received ivuxolimab, an intravenous treatment, every 2 weeks at 0.01 to 10 mg/kg. Averaging 60 years in age, with a range of about 23 to 80, the cohort was approximately 84% male.

Study-level results: Averaging showed that CD8+ T cells had more expanded clones than CD4+ did.

Of note for this clone: Its antigen is currently unknown.

The data were produced by immunoSEQ multiplex PCR, yet TCRdb's version contains in-frame clones alone and is incomplete. The sample consists of about 69,000 clones, almost 85% of them appearing once. The TCR sequence derives from an adult with an advanced solid tumor such as melanoma, head and neck, liver or kidney cancer. This specimen consisted of CD4+ or CD8+ T cells sorted from blood, obtained in a trial of the OX40 agonist ivuxolimab.

The CDR3 protein is CASSPRDRGASTEAFF. Written as DNA, the CDR3 is TGTGCCAGCAGCCCGCGGGACAGGGGGGCGAGCACTGAAGCTTTCTTT. J is TRBJ1-1 and V is TRBV7-9; the match to TRBD1 covers 11 bases. This CDR3 region has 16 residues. CDR1 is SEHNR, CDR2 FQNEAQ, per germline (reference sequence). J lost 4 bases, V lost 5 bases, and 9 bases had no gene match.